These 9 T cell receptor beta chains originate from one sample sequenced in a study of cytomegalovirus exposure and HLA in healthy donors. The study ran its PCR with 60 Vbeta and 13 Jbeta primers. Assay: immunoSEQ multiplex PCR; the TCRdb copy retains only in-frame clones and omits some. The data show around 170,000 clones, roughly 85% seen once. Sequenced material: PBMCs. All receptors come from a woman aged 35 to 49 in good health and CMV-seronegative.

The gene calls are TRBV7-5 and TRBJ2-7; TRBD1 is taken as the D call from the table, unchecked against the DNA. TRBV7-5 is labeled a pseudogene. This CDR3 is 17 amino acids long. The CDR3, as DNA: TGTGCCAGAAGCTTAGTTCGGTGCAGGGGTTGCCCCTACGAGCAGTACTTC. Translating gives CARSLVRCRGCPYEQYF.

The chain combines TRBV5-1 with TRBJ2-1, with 9 nucleotides matching TRBD2. CDR1 is SGHRS and CDR2 is YFSETQ in the germline V gene. The CDR3 totals 17 residues. The J segment lost 5 bases and the V segment lost 0 bases, leaving 9 bases of the junction unmatched. The CDR3 DNA reads TGCGCCAGCAGCTTGGCCCTTCTAGCGGGGCCCGACAATGAGCAGTTCTTC. As protein: CASSLALLAGPDNEQFF.

The rearrangement uses TRBV27 and TRBJ1-1; D is unresolved. Trimming took 6 bases from V and 1 from J, leaving 24 bases between them. CDR1 MNHEY and CDR2 SMNVEV come from the germline V gene (reference sequence). CDR3 size: 18 residues. CDR3 sequence (DNA): TGTGCCAGCAGCTCATCCCCATTGGGCCTCCCCTCGAACACTGAAGCTTTCTTT. Translation: CASSSSPLGLPSNTEAFF.

The chain recombines TRBV6-5 with TRBJ2-1, with 7 bases that match TRBD2. Losses at the gene ends were 4 bases for V and 6 bases for J; bases not matched to a gene: 9. Looked up from germline, CDR1 is MNHEY and CDR2 is SVGAGI. This CDR3 spans 15 amino acids. CDR3 sequence reads: CASSLGGRVRNEQFF. CDR3 nucleotide sequence: TGTGCCAGCAGTTTAGGCGGGAGAGTCCGCAATGAGCAGTTCTTC.

This clone was seen only a few times. The genes are TRBV4-1 and TRBJ1-1, with a tentative D call TRBD1 (6 bases). The CDR3 has 15 residues. CDR1 is MGHRA and CDR2 is YSYEKL in the germline V gene. Trimming took 2 bases from V and 3 from J, leaving 13 bases between them. The CDR3 bases are TGCGCCAGCAGCCAACTCAGGGGACGCGACACTGAAGCTTTCTTT. Its protein product is CASSQLRGRDTEAFF.

This clone was seen more than once but under ten times. This sequence joins TRBV5-1 and TRBJ2-2; 9 bases match TRBD1. The germline V gene has CDR1 SGHRS and CDR2 YFSETQ. The CDR3 is made up of 15 amino acids. The junction had 2 bases not matched to a gene; V was cut back by 4 bases and J by 1 base. CDR3 coding DNA: TGCGCCAGCAGCGAGGGACAGGGGAACACCGGGGAGCTGTTTTTT. Encoded protein: CASSEGQGNTGELFF.

The chain uses TRBV29-1 and TRBJ2-3, with 8 bases lining up with TRBD1. Trimming took 6 bases from V and 2 from J; bases not matched to a gene: 10. The CDR3 runs to 15 residues. CDR1 and CDR2 from the germline V gene are SQVTM and ANQGSEA. The CDR3, as DNA: TGCAGCGTACCCCGGACAGGGACACCCACAGATACGCAGTATTTT. This encodes CSVPRTGTPTDTQYF.

The chain combines TRBV28 with TRBJ2-7; 9 positions agree with TRBD2. The CDR3 is 16 residues long. Germline CDR1 reads MDHEN; CDR2 reads SYDVKM. V trimming: 4 bases; J trimming: 0 bases; junction bases outside the gene matches: 7. The CDR3 DNA reads as TGTGCCAGCAGTTCTGGCGGGGGGGGGAGCTCCTACGAGCAGTACTTC. Translating it yields CASSSGGGGSSYEQYF.

The chain carries TRBV28 and TRBJ2-5; no definite D call. Germline CDR1 and CDR2: MDHEN and SYDVKM. The CDR3 runs to 15 residues. Trimming left V 2 bases short and J 5 bases short, with 15 bases between. The CDR3 loop is CASSLRPGALETQYF. The CDR3 bases are TGTGCCAGCAGTTTACGGCCAGGCGCCCTTGAGACCCAGTACTTC.